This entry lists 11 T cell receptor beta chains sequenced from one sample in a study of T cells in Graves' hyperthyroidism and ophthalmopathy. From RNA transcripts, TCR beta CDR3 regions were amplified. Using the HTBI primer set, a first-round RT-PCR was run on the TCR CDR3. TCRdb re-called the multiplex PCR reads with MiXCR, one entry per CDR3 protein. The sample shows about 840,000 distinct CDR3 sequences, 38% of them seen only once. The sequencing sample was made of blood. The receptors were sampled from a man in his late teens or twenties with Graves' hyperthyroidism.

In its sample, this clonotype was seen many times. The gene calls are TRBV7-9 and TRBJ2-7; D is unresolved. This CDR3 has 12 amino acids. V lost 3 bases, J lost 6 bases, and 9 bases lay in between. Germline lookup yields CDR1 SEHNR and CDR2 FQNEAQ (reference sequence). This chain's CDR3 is CASSFGSGEQYF. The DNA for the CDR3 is TGTGCCAGCAGCTTTGGGTCAGGCGAGCAGTACTTC.

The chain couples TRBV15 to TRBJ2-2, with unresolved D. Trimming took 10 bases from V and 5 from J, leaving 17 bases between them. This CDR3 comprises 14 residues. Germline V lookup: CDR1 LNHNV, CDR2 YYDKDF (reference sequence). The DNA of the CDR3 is TGTGCCAGCAGTGGCTCTAGGTTTACCGGGGAGCTGTTTTTT. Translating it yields CASSGSRFTGELFF.

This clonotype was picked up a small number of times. CDR3 DNA sequence: TGTGCCAGCAGCTCGACTGGACAGGAACGAGGGGAGCAGTACTTC. It encodes CASSSTGQERGEQYF. The chain has TRBV9 and TRBJ2-7; 7 nucleotides agree with TRBD1. The ends lost 4 bases at V and 7 bases at J; junction bases unmatched: 14. Germline lookup yields CDR1 SGDLS and CDR2 YYNGEE. CDR3 length equals 15 residues. Full variable domain (outside the CDR3, taken from reference TRBV9 and TRBJ2-7): DSGVTQTPKHLITATGQRVTLRCSPRSGDLSVYWYQQSLDQGLQFLIQYYNGEERAKGNILERFSAQQFPDLHSELNLSSLELGDSALYFCASSSTGQERGEQYFGPGTRLTVT.

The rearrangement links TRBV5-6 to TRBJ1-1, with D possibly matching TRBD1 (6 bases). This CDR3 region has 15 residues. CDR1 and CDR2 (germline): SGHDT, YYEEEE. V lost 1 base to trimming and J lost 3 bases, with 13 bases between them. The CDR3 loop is CASSLRGGGDTEAFF. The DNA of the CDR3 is TGTGCCAGCAGCTTGAGGGGGGGGGGCGACACTGAAGCTTTCTTT.

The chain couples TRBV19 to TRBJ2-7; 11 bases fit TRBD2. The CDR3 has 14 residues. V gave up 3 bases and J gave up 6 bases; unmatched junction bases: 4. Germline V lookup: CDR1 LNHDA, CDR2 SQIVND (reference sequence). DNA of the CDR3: TGTGCCAGTAGTATGCTAGCGGGAGGCGTCGAGCAGTACTTC. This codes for CASSMLAGGVEQYF.

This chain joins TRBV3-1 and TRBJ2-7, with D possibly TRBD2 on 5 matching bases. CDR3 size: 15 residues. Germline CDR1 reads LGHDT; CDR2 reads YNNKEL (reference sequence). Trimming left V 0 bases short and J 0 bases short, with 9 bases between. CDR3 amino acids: CASSQDPGVSYEQYF. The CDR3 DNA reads TGTGCCAGCAGCCAAGATCCCGGGGTCTCCTACGAGCAGTACTTC.

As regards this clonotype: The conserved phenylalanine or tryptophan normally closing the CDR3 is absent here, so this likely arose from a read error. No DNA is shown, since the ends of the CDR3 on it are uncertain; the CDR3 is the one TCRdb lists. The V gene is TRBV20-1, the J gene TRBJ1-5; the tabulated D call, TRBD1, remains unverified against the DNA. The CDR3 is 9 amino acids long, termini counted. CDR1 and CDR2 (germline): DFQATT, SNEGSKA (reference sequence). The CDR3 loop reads CSARGQGAG.

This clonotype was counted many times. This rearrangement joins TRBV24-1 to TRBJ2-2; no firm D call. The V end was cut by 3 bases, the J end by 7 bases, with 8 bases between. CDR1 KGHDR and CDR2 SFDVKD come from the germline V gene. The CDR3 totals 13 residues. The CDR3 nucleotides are TGTGCCACCAGTGATGTGAATGTCGGGGAGCTGTTTTTT. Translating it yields CATSDVNVGELFF.

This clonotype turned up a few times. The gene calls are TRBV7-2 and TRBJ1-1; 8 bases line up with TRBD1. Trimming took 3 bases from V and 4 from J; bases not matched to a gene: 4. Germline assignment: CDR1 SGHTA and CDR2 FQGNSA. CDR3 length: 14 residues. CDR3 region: CASSFAGGTTEAFF. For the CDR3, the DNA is TGTGCCAGCAGCTTCGCAGGGGGCACCACTGAAGCTTTCTTT.

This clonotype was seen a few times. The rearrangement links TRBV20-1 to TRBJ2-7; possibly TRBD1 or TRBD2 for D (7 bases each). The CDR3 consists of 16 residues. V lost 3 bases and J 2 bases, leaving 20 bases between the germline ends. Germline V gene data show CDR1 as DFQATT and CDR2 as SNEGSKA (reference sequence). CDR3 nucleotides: TGCAGTGCTAGGAACGACAGGGAGGGGACCGCCTACGAGCAGTACTTC. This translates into CSARNDREGTAYEQYF.

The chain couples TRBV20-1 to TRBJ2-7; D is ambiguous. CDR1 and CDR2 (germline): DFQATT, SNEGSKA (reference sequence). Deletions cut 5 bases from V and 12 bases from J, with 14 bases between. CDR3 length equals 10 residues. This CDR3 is CSARLEGRYF. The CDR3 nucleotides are TGCAGTGCTCGGCTGGAAGGGCGGTACTTC.